This T cell receptor (beta chain) was profiled in a study of blood T cells in healthy people across ages. It was with a sample-barcoded 5' primer and a J-beta primer mix that a second PCR of roughly 7 to 12 cycles was run. Each of the cDNA molecules was tagged by a template-switch adaptor with 12 random nucleotides. TCRdb analysed the 5' RACE reads with MiXCR anew, one entry per CDR3 protein. The top ten hold around a fifth of the sample, which has about a million distinct CDR3 sequences, 51% seen once. This CDR3 has 14 residues. Trimming took off 1 base at V and 7 bases at J, with 14 bases between the two ends. Germline CDR1 and CDR2: SGHTA and FQGNSA. Study-wide results and caveats: Donor CMV status, an unknown factor, possibly confounded changes in expanded clonotypes.

This clonotype was seen a few times. Its target is not known. The V gene is TRBV7-2, the J gene TRBJ2-7; a possible D gene is TRBD2 (7 bases). The source of this sequence is a woman between 55 and 75 years old in good health. The sample consisted of blood. The CDR3, as DNA: TGTGCCAGCAGCTTAGAGGGAGGGGGATGGGAGCAGTACTTC. It encodes CASSLEGGGWEQYF.